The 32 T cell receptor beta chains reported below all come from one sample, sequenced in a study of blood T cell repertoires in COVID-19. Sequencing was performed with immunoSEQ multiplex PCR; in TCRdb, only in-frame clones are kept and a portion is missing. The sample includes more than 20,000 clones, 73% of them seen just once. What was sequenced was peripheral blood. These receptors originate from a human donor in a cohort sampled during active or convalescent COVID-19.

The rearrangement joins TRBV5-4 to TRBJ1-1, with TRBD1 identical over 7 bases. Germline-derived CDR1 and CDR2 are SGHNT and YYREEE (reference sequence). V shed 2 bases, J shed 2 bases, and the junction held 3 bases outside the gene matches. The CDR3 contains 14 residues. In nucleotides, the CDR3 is TGTGCCAGCAGCTTACAGGGGATTAACACTGAAGCTTTCTTT. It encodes CASSLQGINTEAFF.

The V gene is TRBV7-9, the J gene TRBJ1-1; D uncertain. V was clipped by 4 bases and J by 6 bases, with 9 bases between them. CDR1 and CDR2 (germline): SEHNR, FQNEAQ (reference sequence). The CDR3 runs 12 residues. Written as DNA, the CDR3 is TGTGCCAGCAGCTCGGTAGCGCCTGAAGCTTTCTTT. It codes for CASSSVAPEAFF. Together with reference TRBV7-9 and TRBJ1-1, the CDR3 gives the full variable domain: DTGVSQNPRHKITKRGQNVTFRCDPISEHNRLYWYRQTLGQGPEFLTYFQNEAQLEKSRLLSDRFSAERPKGSFSTLEIQRTEQGDSAMYLCASSSVAPEAFFGQGTRLTVV.

The CDR3 sequence: CASSSNGGLAGGRNIQYF. CDR3 coding DNA: TGTGCCAGCAGCTCAAATGGGGGACTAGCGGGAGGGAGGAACATTCAGTACTTC. This rearrangement joins TRBV7-2 to TRBJ2-4; 16 bases match TRBD2. Germline trimming cut 4 bases from V and 7 bases from J; bases unmatched to any gene: 10. The V gene's germline CDR1 is SGHTA and CDR2 FQGNSA. The CDR3 runs 18 residues.

The CDR3 spells CAWSILGVSYEQYF. The CDR3 region has the DNA TGTGCCTGGAGTATCCTAGGGGTCTCCTACGAGCAGTACTTC. The chain has TRBV30 and TRBJ2-7; tentative D call: TRBD1 (5 bases). The germline gives CDR1 GTSNPN, CDR2 SVGIG (reference sequence). The CDR3 is made up of 14 amino acids. The germline V and J ends were trimmed by 2 bases and 0 bases, with 11 bases remaining between them. Full variable domain (remainder filled in from reference TRBV30 and TRBJ2-7): SQTIHQWPATLVQPVGSPLSLECTVEGTSNPNLYWYRQAAGRGLQLLFYSVGIGQISSEVPQNLSASRPQDRQFILSSKKLLLSDSGFYLCAWSILGVSYEQYFGPGTRLTVT.

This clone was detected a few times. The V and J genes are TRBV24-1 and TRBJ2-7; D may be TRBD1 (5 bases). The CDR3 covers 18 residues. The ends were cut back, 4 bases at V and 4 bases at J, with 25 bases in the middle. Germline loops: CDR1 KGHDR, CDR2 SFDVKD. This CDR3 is CATSENTGQGFNRYEQYV. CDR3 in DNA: TGTGCCACCAGTGAGAATACTGGGCAGGGCTTTAATCGTTACGAGCAGTACGTC.

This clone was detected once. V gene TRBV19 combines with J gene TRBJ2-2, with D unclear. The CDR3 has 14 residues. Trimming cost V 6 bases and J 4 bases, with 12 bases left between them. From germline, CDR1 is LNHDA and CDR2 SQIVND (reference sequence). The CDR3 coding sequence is TGTGCCAGTAGATTCCAGACTGGCACCGGGGAGCTGTTTTTT. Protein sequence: CASRFQTGTGELFF.

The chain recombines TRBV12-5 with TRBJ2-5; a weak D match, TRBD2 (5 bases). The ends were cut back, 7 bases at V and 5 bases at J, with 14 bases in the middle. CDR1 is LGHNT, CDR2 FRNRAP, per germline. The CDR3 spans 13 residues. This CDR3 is CASVPRLAETQYF. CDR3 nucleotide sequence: TGTGCTAGTGTCCCTCGGCTAGCCGAGACCCAGTACTTC.

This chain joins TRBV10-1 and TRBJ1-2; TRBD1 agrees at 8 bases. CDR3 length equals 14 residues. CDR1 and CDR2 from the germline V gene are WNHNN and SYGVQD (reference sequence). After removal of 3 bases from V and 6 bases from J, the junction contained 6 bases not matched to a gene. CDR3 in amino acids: CASSDRRTGHGYTF. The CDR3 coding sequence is TGCGCCAGCAGTGATCGAAGGACAGGGCATGGCTACACCTTC.

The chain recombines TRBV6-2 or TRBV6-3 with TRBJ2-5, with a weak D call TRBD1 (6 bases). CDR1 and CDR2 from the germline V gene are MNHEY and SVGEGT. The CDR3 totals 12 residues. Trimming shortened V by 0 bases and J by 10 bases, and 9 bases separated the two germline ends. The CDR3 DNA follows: TGTGCCAGCAGTTACTCGAGGGGGATCCAGTACTTC. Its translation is CASSYSRGIQYF.

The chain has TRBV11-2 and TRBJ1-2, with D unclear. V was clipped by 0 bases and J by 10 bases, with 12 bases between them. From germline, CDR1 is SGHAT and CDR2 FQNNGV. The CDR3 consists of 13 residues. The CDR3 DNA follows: TGTGCCAGCAGCTTAGAAGGTTGGAGCGACTACACCTTC. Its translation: CASSLEGWSDYTF.

The CDR3 sequence is CASSQGRVDEKLFF. CDR3 nucleotides: TGCGCCAGCAGCCAGGGCAGGGTTGATGAAAAACTGTTTTTT. The chain couples TRBV4-1 to TRBJ1-4, with D tentatively TRBD1 (5 bases). Trimming left V 3 bases short and J 6 bases short, with 11 bases between. The CDR3 sequence is 14 residues long. CDR1 is MGHRA, CDR2 YSYEKL, per germline.

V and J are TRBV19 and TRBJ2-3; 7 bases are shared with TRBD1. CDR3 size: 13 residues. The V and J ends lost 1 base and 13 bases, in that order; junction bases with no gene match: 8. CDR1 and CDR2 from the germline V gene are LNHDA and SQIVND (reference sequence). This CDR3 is CASSIVTGQEEYF. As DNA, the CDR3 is TGTGCCAGTAGTATAGTGACAGGACAGGAGGAGTATTTT.

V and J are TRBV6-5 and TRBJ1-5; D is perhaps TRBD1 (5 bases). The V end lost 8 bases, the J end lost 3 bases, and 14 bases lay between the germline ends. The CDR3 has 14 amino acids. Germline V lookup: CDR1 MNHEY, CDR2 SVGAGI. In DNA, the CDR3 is TGTGCCAGCCGAAAGGAGGGGTACAATCAGCCCCAGCATTTT. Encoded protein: CASRKEGYNQPQHF.

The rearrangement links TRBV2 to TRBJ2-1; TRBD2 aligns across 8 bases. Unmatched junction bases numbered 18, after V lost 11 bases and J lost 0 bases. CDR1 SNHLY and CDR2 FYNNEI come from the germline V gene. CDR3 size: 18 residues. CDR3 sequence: CAGSLKRGTLSSYNEQFF. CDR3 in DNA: TGTGCCGGGAGTTTAAAGCGGGGGACACTAAGCTCCTACAATGAGCAGTTCTTC.

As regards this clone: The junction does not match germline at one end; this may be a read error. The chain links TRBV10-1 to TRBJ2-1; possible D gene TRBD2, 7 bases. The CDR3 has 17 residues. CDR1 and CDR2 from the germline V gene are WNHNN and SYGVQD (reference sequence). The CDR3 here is CARSRHGGPQAYNEQFF. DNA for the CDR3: TGCGCCCGCAGTCGCCACGGGGGGCCCCAAGCTTACAATGAGCAGTTCTTC.

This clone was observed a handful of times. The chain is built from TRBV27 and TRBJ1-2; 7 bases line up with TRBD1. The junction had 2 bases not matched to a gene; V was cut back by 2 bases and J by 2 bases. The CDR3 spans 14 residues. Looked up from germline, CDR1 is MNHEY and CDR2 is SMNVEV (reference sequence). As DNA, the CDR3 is TGTGCCAGCAGTTTAAGACAGGGAAACTATGGCTACACCTTC. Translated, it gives CASSLRQGNYGYTF.

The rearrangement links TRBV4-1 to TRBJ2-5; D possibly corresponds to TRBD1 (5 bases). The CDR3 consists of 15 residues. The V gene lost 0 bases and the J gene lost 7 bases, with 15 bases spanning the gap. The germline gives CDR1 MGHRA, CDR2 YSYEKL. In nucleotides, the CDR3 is TGCGCCAGCAGCCAAGACAGGGTGCAGTCGCGGACCCAGTACTTC. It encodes CASSQDRVQSRTQYF.

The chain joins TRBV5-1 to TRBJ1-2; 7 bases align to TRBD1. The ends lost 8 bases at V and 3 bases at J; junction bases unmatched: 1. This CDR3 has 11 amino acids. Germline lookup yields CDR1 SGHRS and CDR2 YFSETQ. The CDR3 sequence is CARGQHYGYTF. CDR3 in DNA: TGCGCCAGGGGACAGCACTATGGCTACACCTTC.

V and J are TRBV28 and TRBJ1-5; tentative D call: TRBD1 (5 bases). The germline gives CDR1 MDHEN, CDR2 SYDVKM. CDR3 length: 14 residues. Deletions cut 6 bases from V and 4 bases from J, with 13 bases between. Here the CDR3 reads CASRWRQINQPQHF. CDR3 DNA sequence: TGTGCCAGCAGATGGAGACAGATTAATCAGCCCCAGCATTTT.

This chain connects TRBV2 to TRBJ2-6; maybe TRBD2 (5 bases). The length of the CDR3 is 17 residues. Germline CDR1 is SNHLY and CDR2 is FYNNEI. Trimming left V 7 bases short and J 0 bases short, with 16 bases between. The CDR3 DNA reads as TGTGCCAGCACCCCTAGCTCGAGACCCTCTGGGGCCAACGTCCTGACTTTC. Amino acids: CASTPSSRPSGANVLTF. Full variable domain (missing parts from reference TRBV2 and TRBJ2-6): EPEVTQTPSHQVTQMGQEVILRCVPISNHLYFYWYRQILGQKVEFLVSFYNNEISEKSEIFDDQFSVERPDGSNFTLKIRSTKLEDSAMYFCASTPSSRPSGANVLTFGAGSRLTVL.

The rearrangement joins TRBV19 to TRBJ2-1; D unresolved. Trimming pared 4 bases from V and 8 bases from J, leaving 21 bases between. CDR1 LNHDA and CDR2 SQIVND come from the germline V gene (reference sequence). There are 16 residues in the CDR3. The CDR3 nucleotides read TGTGCCAGTAGTAGGTTTAGGCGCCTCCCTAGGTATGAGCAGTTCTTC. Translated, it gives CASSRFRRLPRYEQFF.

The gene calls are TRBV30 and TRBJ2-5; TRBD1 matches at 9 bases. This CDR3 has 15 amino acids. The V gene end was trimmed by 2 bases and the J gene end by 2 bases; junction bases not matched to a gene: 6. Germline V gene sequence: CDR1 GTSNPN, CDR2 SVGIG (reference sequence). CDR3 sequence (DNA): TGTGCCTGGAGTCAGACAGGGGGGGCTCAAGAGACCCAGTACTTC. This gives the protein CAWSQTGGAQETQYF.

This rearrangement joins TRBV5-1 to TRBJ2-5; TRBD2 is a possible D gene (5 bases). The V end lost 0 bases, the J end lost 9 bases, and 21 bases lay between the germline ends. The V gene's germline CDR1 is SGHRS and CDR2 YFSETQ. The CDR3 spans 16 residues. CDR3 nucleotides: TGCGCCAGCAGCTTGGAGCTAAGTGGAGGCCCAAAGGCCCAGTACTTC. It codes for CASSLELSGGPKAQYF.

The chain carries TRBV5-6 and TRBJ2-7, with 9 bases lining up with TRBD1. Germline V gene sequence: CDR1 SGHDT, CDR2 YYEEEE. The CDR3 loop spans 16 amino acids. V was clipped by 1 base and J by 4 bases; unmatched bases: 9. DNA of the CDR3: TGTGCCAGCAGCTTGCTGGGACAGGGAATTAATTACGAGCAGTACTTC. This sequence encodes CASSLLGQGINYEQYF.

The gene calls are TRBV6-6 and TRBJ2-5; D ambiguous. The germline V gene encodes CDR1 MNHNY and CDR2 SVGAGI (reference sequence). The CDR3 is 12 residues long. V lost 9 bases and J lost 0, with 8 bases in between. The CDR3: CASTRNQETQYF. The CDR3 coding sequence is TGTGCCAGTACCAGGAACCAAGAGACCCAGTACTTC.

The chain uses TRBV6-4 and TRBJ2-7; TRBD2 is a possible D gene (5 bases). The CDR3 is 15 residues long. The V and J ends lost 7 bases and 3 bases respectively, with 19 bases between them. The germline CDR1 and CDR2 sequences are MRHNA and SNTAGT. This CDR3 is CASKFPGIKVYEQYF. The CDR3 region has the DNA TGTGCCAGCAAATTTCCGGGAATCAAAGTCTACGAGCAGTACTTC.

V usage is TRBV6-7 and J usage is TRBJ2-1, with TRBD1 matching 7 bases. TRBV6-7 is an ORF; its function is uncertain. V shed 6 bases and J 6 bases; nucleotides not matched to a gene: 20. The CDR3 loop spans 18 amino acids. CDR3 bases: TGTGCCAGCAGAGTTACGGCAACGAGGACAGGAGTATCCAATGAGCAGTTCTTC. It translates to CASRVTATRTGVSNEQFF.

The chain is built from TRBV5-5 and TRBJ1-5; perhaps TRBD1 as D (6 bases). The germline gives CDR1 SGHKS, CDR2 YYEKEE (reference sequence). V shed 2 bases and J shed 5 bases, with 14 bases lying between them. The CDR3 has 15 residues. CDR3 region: CASSLTGFTHQPQHF. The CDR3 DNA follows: TGTGCCAGCAGCTTAACAGGGTTTACGCATCAGCCCCAGCATTTT.

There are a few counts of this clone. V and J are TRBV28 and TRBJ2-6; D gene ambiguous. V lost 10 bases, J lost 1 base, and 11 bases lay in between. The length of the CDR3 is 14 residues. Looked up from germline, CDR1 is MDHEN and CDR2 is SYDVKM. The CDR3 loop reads CATRARSGANVLTF. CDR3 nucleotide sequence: TGTGCCACCCGAGCCCGGTCTGGGGCCAACGTCCTGACTTTC.

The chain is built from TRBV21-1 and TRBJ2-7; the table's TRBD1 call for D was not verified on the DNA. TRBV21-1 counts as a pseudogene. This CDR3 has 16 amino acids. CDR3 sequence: CASSDPGQKYSYEQYF. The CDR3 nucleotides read TGTGCCAGCAGCGACCCGGGACAGAAATATTCCTACGAGCAGTACTTC.

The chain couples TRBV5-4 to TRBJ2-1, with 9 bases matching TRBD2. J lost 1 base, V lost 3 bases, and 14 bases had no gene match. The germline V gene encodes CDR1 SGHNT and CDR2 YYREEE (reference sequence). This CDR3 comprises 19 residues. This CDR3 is CASSWAASGILRSYNEQFF. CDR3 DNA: TGTGCCAGCAGCTGGGCGGCTAGCGGGATACTGCGATCCTACAATGAGCAGTTCTTC.

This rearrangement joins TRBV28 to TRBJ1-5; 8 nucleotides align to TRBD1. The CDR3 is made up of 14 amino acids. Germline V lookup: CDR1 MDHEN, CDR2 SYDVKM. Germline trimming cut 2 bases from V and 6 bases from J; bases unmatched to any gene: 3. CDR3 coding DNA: TGTGCCAGCAGTTTAGGACAGGGAGGTCAGCCCCAGCATTTT. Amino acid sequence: CASSLGQGGQPQHF.